The T cell receptor (beta chain) described here comes from a study of tumor-infiltrating lymphocytes in oesophageal squamous cell carcinoma. CDR1 is SGHVS, CDR2 FNYEAQ, per germline. CDR3 length: 13 amino acids. TCRdb re-called the PCR reads with MiXCR, one entry per CDR3 protein. This table holds 15,000 or so distinct CDR3 sequences, approximately 54% found once. Of note for this clonotype: Its ends do not fully match the called genes, so a read error is possible.

This TCR was sampled from a female donor with esophageal squamous cell carcinoma. The sample taken for sequencing was esophageal tumor tissue. The V gene is TRBV7-6, the J gene TRBJ1-6, with unresolved D. This chain's CDR3 is CASSLSLGNEQYF. In nucleotides, the CDR3 is TGTGCCAGCAGCTTATCTTTGGGGAACGAGCAGTACTTT.